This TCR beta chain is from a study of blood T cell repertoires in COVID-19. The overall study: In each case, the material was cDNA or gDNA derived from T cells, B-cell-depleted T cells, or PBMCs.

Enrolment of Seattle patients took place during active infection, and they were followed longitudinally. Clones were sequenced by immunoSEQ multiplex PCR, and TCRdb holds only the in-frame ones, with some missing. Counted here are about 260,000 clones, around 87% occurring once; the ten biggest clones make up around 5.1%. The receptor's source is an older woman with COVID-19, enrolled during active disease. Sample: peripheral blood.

In nucleotides, the CDR3 is TGCGCCAGCAGCCCGGACACAAATGCGGGCTACACCTTC. Translated, it gives CASSPDTNAGYTF. The gene calls are TRBV5-1 and TRBJ1-2; a weak D match, TRBD1 (5 bases). V lost 4 bases, J lost 8 bases, and 15 bases lay in between. This CDR3 is built from 13 residues. Germline CDR1 SGHRS, CDR2 YFSETQ.